These 10 T cell receptor beta chains originate from one sample sequenced in a study of Graves' ophthalmopathy and Graves' hyperthyroidism. For repertoire sequencing, the TCR beta CDR3 regions were amplified from RNA transcripts. The library came from an HTBI-primed first-round RT-PCR and a second-round multiplex PCR. One entry per CDR3 protein results from TCRdb running MiXCR on the multiplex PCR reads. The sample has 150,000 to 200,000 distinct CDR3 sequences; around 39% are singletons. Sequencing input: peripheral blood. Receptor source: a man aged 25 to 40 with Graves' ophthalmopathy.

Many counts were recorded for this clonotype. V is TRBV6-2 or TRBV6-3 and J is TRBJ2-4, with D possibly being TRBD1 (6 bases). The CDR3 consists of 14 residues. The V and J ends lost 2 bases and 6 bases respectively, with 11 bases between them. Germline V CDR1 and CDR2: MNHEY, SVGEGT. CDR3 in amino acids: CASSYPGTRNIQYF. CDR3 bases: TGTGCCAGCAGTTACCCCGGGACAAGAAACATTCAGTACTTC.

The rearrangement uses TRBV11-2 and TRBJ1-1; D unclear. V was shortened by 5 bases and J by 5 bases, with 9 bases between the two germline ends. CDR1 and CDR2 from the germline V gene are SGHAT and FQNNGV. This CDR3 has 12 residues. The chain's CDR3 is CASSVWETEAFF. CDR3 in DNA: TGTGCCAGCAGCGTCTGGGAGACTGAAGCTTTCTTT. Looking up the rest from reference TRBV11-2 and TRBJ1-1 gives the full variable domain: EAGVAQSPRYKIIEKRQSVAFWCNPISGHATLYWYQQILGQGPKLLIQFQNNGVVDDSQLPKDRFSAERLKGVDSTLKIQPAKLEDSAVYLCASSVWETEAFFGQGTRLTVV.

The chain carries TRBV28 and TRBJ1-2; 7 positions agree with TRBD1. The germline gives CDR1 MDHEN, CDR2 SYDVKM. J gave up 2 bases and V 6 bases, and 6 bases lay outside the gene matches. The CDR3 consists of 14 residues. CDR3 sequence: CASSRGGPNYGYTF. The DNA for the CDR3 is TGTGCCAGCAGCCGAGGGGGCCCCAACTATGGCTACACCTTC.

In its sample, this clonotype was seen many times. The genes are TRBV28 and TRBJ2-7, with D unclear. The CDR3 spans 11 residues. Trimming left V 5 bases short and J 6 bases short, with 8 bases between. CDR1 is MDHEN and CDR2 is SYDVKM in the germline V gene. CDR3 coding DNA: TGTGCCAGCAGTGTTCTCAGCGAGCAGTACTTC. Its translation: CASSVLSEQYF.

This chain connects TRBV5-1 to TRBJ2-7, with a tentative D call TRBD2 (5 bases). The ends were cut back, 1 base at V and 3 bases at J, with 14 bases in the middle. The CDR3 length is 15 residues. Germline loops: CDR1 SGHRS, CDR2 YFSETQ. The CDR3 here is CASSLRPRENYEQYF. CDR3 DNA: TGCGCCAGCAGCTTGCGCCCAAGGGAGAACTACGAGCAGTACTTC.

This clonotype appeared many times. The chain links TRBV15 to TRBJ1-5; tentatively, D is TRBD1 (5 bases). The germline V and J ends were trimmed by 1 base and 4 bases, with 11 bases remaining between them. Germline CDR1 LNHNV, CDR2 YYDKDF (reference sequence). The CDR3 spans 15 residues. The chain's CDR3 is CATSRGRQNNQPQHF. The CDR3 region has the DNA TGTGCCACCAGCAGAGGCCGACAGAATAATCAGCCCCAGCATTTT.

This clonotype was found many times. The DNA of the CDR3 is TGTGCCACCAGCAGAGACCCTAAAGAGACCCAGTACTTC. Its translation: CATSRDPKETQYF. The chain carries TRBV15 and TRBJ2-5; D call uncertain. V dropped 0 bases and J dropped 3 bases, with 5 bases sitting between them. Per germline, CDR1 LNHNV and CDR2 YYDKDF (reference sequence). The CDR3 is made up of 13 amino acids.

This clonotype was detected ten times or more. The genes are TRBV12-3 or TRBV12-4 and TRBJ1-2; 9 positions match TRBD1. This CDR3 is built from 15 residues. V lost 1 base, J lost 7 bases, and 7 bases stayed unmatched. The CDR3 nucleotides read TGTGCCAGCAGTTTAGATTGGGACAGGGAGAGTGGCTACACCTTC. This sequence encodes CASSLDWDRESGYTF.

Only one count was recorded for this clonotype. V gene TRBV30 combines with J gene TRBJ1-3; the D is unclear. The ends were cut back, 5 bases at V and 0 bases at J, with 5 bases in the middle. Looked up from germline, CDR1 is GTSNPN and CDR2 is SVGIG (reference sequence). The CDR3 has 12 residues. The CDR3 DNA follows: TGTGCCTGGGGGAGCTCTGGAAACACCATATATTTT. It is translated as CAWGSSGNTIYF.

This clonotype was recorded many times. This chain links TRBV3-1 with TRBJ2-7; D remains ambiguous. Germline loops: CDR1 LGHDT, CDR2 YNNKEL (reference sequence). The CDR3 has 12 residues. V shed 1 base and J shed 5 bases, with 6 bases lying between them. The chain's CDR3 is CASSQVENEQYF. The CDR3, as DNA: TGTGCCAGCAGCCAAGTGGAAAACGAGCAGTACTTC.